This T cell receptor (beta chain) was retrieved from a study of blood T cell repertoires in COVID-19. Across the whole study: The cDNA or gDNA used as material had been derived from T cells, B-cell-depleted T cells, or PBMCs.

After removal of 4 bases from V and 7 bases from J, the junction contained 8 bases not matched to a gene. From germline, CDR1 is SGHRS and CDR2 YFSETQ. This CDR3 has 15 residues. Study processing details: Reference gene primer amplification yielded estimated nucleated cell counts. This table comes from immunoSEQ multiplex PCR, and its TCRdb copy is limited to in-frame clones, with some not included. V and J calls and clone size are given by that table; D and trimming were obtained from the DNA. In the table there are about 80,000 clones, about 89% of which are singletons. Only a few counts were recorded for this clone.

Sequencing used peripheral blood. This chain connects TRBV5-1 to TRBJ2-2; 9 bases map to TRBD1. The receptor was isolated from a man between 70 and 80 years old with active or convalescent COVID-19. The CDR3 here is CASSPRNRGLGELFF. CDR3 DNA: TGCGCCAGCAGCCCGAGGAACAGGGGGCTCGGGGAGCTGTTTTTT.